The 22 T cell receptor beta chains presented below share a single source sample, sequenced in a study of control samples from healthy donors and cancer patients (dated by TCRdb to about 2020). The method was the immunoSEQ multiplex PCR assay. Drawn from immuneACCESS, this table holds only the in-frame rearrangements with V and J called that TCRdb kept. Clones are partly lost; checked studies trace under half to an unresolved V gene and leave the rest unexplained. The sample records about 170,000 clones, 70% to 90% of which are singletons. The ten largest clones add up to 12% of the sample. Source material: blood. Every receptor here comes from a man aged 25-45 years in good health.

The chain links TRBV6-5 to TRBJ1-5, with a possible D match to TRBD1 (5 bases). Germline V CDR1 and CDR2: MNHEY, SVGAGI. Trimming stripped 6 bases from V and 11 bases from J, with 20 bases between. This CDR3 is built from 14 residues. CDR3 in DNA: TGTGCCAGCAGCCCGGGGGGGAACATATGGGCCCAGCATTTT. Protein product: CASSPGGNIWAQHF.

The rearrangement joins TRBV30 to TRBJ1-2; tentatively, D is TRBD1 (5 bases). Germline V gene lookup returns CDR1 GTSNPN and CDR2 SVGIG (reference sequence). This CDR3 contains 15 residues. Trimming removed 5 bases from V and 4 bases from J, with 20 bases in between. The chain's CDR3 is CAWERRGRLGYGYTF. In DNA, the CDR3 is TGTGCCTGGGAACGCCGGGGCAGGCTCGGCTATGGCTACACCTTC.

The J gene is TRBJ1-3, the V gene TRBV14, with 8 bases lining up with TRBD1. Losses at the gene ends were 5 bases for V and 4 bases for J; bases not matched to a gene: 7. CDR1 and CDR2 (germline): SGHDN, FVKESK. The CDR3 covers 15 residues. This CDR3 reads CASSSQGARGNTIYF. The DNA for the CDR3 is TGTGCCAGCAGCTCTCAGGGGGCGAGGGGAAACACCATATATTTT.

This rearrangement joins TRBV2 to TRBJ1-2; TRBD1 is a possible D gene (6 bases). With 1 base removed from V and 4 bases from J, the gap between germline ends came to 10 bases. Germline V gene sequence: CDR1 SNHLY, CDR2 FYNNEI. The CDR3 has 14 amino acids. The CDR3 loop reads CASSEGRGAYGYTF. CDR3 coding DNA: TGTGCCAGCAGTGAAGGCCGGGGGGCCTATGGCTACACCTTC.

This chain joins TRBV18 and TRBJ2-1, with 7 bases aligning to TRBD2. CDR3 length equals 14 residues. Germline V CDR1 and CDR2: KGHSH, LQKENI. The V gene end was trimmed by 2 bases and the J gene end by 2 bases; junction bases not matched to a gene: 0. The CDR3 sequence is CASSPGLAYNEQFF. The CDR3 DNA follows: TGTGCCAGCTCACCAGGACTAGCCTACAATGAGCAGTTCTTC.

V is TRBV7-2 and J is TRBJ2-2; D is uncertain. This CDR3 region has 12 residues. With 5 bases removed from V and 7 bases from J, the gap between germline ends came to 8 bases. CDR1 and CDR2 (germline): SGHTA, FQGNSA. This CDR3 reads CASSGIGGELFF. The CDR3 DNA reads TGTGCCAGCAGCGGGATAGGCGGGGAGCTGTTTTTT.

V and J are TRBV29-1 and TRBJ2-7; D perhaps matches TRBD1 (5 bases). Deletions cut 4 bases from V and 4 bases from J, with 14 bases between. The CDR3 sequence is 13 residues long. The germline V gene has CDR1 SQVTM and CDR2 ANQGSEA. This CDR3 reads CSVGVRESYEQYF. CDR3 nucleotide sequence: TGCAGCGTTGGAGTCAGGGAAAGTTACGAGCAGTACTTC.

The chain couples TRBV24-1 to TRBJ2-2; 10 nucleotides align to TRBD2. The CDR3 totals 16 residues. Germline V lookup: CDR1 KGHDR, CDR2 SFDVKD. V was pared by 6 bases and J by 0 bases, with 3 bases of the junction left unmatched. DNA of the CDR3: TGTGCCACCAGTCCGGGACTAGCGACGAACACCGGGGAGCTGTTTTTT. The encoded protein is CATSPGLATNTGELFF.

The chain links TRBV27 to TRBJ1-5, with 7 positions matching TRBD1. Looked up from germline, CDR1 is MNHEY and CDR2 is SMNVEV (reference sequence). This CDR3 region has 13 residues. V dropped 6 bases and J dropped 6; count of bases not matched to a gene: 5. The CDR3 DNA follows: TGTGCCAGCAGCCGACAGGGCTTTCAGCCCCAGCATTTT. The encoded protein is CASSRQGFQPQHF.

The chain recombines TRBV2 with TRBJ1-5; 7 positions agree with TRBD1. In germline, CDR1 is SNHLY, CDR2 FYNNEI. Trimming at V came to 4 bases and at J to 6 bases, leaving 6 bases not matched to a gene. There are 14 residues in the CDR3. CDR3 nucleotide sequence: TGTGCCAGCAGTGCAGGGGGAGGCGGTCAGCCCCAGCATTTT. Its translation is CASSAGGGGQPQHF. Based on the CDR3 plus reference TRBV2 and TRBJ1-5, the full variable domain is EPEVTQTPSHQVTQMGQEVILRCVPISNHLYFYWYRQILGQKVEFLVSFYNNEISEKSEIFDDQFSVERPDGSNFTLKIRSTKLEDSAMYFCASSAGGGGQPQHFGDGTRLSIL.

The J gene is TRBJ2-6, the V gene TRBV6-2 or TRBV6-3; 7 nucleotides align to TRBD1. Unmatched junction bases numbered 4, after V lost 6 bases and J lost 2 bases. CDR3 length equals 15 residues. Germline values: CDR1 MNHEY, CDR2 SVGEGT. CDR3 loop: CASSPGTAGANVLTF. For the CDR3, the DNA is TGTGCCAGCAGCCCTGGGACAGCTGGGGCCAACGTCCTGACTTTC.

The chain combines TRBV5-4 with TRBJ1-6, with TRBD1 matching over 9 bases. The ends lost 4 bases at V and 2 bases at J; junction bases unmatched: 4. The CDR3 covers 16 residues. Germline values: CDR1 SGHNT, CDR2 YYREEE (reference sequence). CDR3 sequence: CASSAGTGTYNSPLHF. CDR3 DNA sequence: TGTGCCAGCAGCGCCGGGACAGGGACCTATAATTCACCCCTCCACTTT.

The chain combines TRBV2 with TRBJ2-7; possible D gene TRBD2, 7 bases. V was trimmed by 7 bases and J by 3 bases, leaving 13 bases between them. This CDR3 comprises 13 residues. Looked up from germline, CDR1 is SNHLY and CDR2 is FYNNEI. The CDR3 sequence: CASIREDSYEQYF. The CDR3 nucleotides read TGTGCCAGCATTCGGGAGGACAGCTACGAGCAGTACTTC.

The chain has TRBV27 and TRBJ2-6; D unclear. The germline gives CDR1 MNHEY, CDR2 SMNVEV (reference sequence). CDR3 length equals 15 residues. V lost 4 bases to trimming and J lost 1 base, with 8 bases between them. CDR3 sequence (DNA): TGTGCCAGCAGTTCTTTTTGGTCTGGGGCCAACGTCCTGACTTTC. Its translation: CASSSFWSGANVLTF.

J is TRBJ1-4 and V is TRBV28, with D perhaps matching TRBD1 (5 bases). The CDR3 sequence is 12 residues long. V lost 6 bases and J 12 bases, leaving 14 bases between the germline ends. Germline V gives CDR1 MDHEN, CDR2 SYDVKM. DNA for the CDR3: TGTGCCAGCAGCCCCCCGGGGGTGCAACTGTTTTTT. Translation: CASSPPGVQLFF. Based on the CDR3 plus reference TRBV28 and TRBJ1-4, the full variable domain is DVKVTQSSRYLVKRTGEKVFLECVQDMDHENMFWYRQDPGLGLRLIYFSYDVKMKEKGDIPEGYSVSREKKERFSLILESASTNQTSMYLCASSPPGVQLFFGSGTQLSVL.

V usage is TRBV10-2 and J usage is TRBJ2-5; 7 positions match TRBD2. CDR1 and CDR2 from the germline V gene are WSHSY and SAAADI. V was pared by 8 bases and J by 3 bases, with 3 bases of the junction left unmatched. The CDR3 totals 12 residues. This CDR3 is CASRTSEETQYF. The CDR3 nucleotides are TGCGCCAGCCGTACTAGCGAAGAGACCCAGTACTTC.

CDR3 region: CASSLGTGVYNEQFF. In DNA form, the CDR3 reads TGTGCCAGCAGCCTCGGGACAGGGGTATACAATGAGCAGTTCTTC. The gene calls are TRBV5-4 and TRBJ2-1; TRBD1 agrees at 10 bases. This CDR3 spans 15 amino acids. Germline V lookup: CDR1 SGHNT, CDR2 YYREEE (reference sequence). V gave up 4 bases and J gave up 4 bases; unmatched junction bases: 5.

The chain has TRBV7-2 and TRBJ2-7; no firm D call. This CDR3 spans 13 amino acids. Between the trimmed V and J ends, which lost 1 base and 1 base, there was a span of 5 bases. CDR1 is SGHTA, CDR2 FQGNSA, per germline. CDR3 DNA sequence: TGTGCCAGCAGCTTAGAAGAATCCTACGAGCAGTACTTC. Translation: CASSLEESYEQYF.

The chain uses TRBV12-5 and TRBJ1-5; D possibly corresponds to TRBD1 (5 bases). CDR3 length equals 13 residues. CDR1 and CDR2 from the germline V gene are LGHNT and FRNRAP. Trimming removed 7 bases from V and 5 bases from J, with 12 bases in between. CDR3 sequence reads: CASAPRGDQPQHF. The CDR3 bases are TGTGCTAGTGCCCCCCGGGGGGATCAGCCCCAGCATTTT.

The V call is TRBV7-7, the J call TRBJ2-3, with 12 bases that match TRBD2. The junction had 7 bases not matched to a gene; V was cut back by 5 bases and J by 4 bases. The CDR3 has 16 amino acids. Germline V gene data show CDR1 as SSHAT and CDR2 as FNYEAQ (reference sequence). CDR3 sequence reads: CASSATSGRSSDTQYF. As DNA, the CDR3 is TGTGCCAGCAGCGCGACTAGCGGGAGATCATCAGATACGCAGTATTTT.

DNA of the CDR3: TGTGCCAGCGGGGGATCTGGGGCCAACGTCCTGACTTTC. Encoded protein: CASGGSGANVLTF. V gene TRBV27 combines with J gene TRBJ2-6; D might be TRBD1 or TRBD2, each matching 5 bases. The CDR3 contains 13 residues. Trimming removed 8 bases at V and 1 base at J, with 6 bases between. Germline values: CDR1 MNHEY, CDR2 SMNVEV (reference sequence).

The gene calls are TRBV6-5 and TRBJ2-7, with TRBD1 identical over 9 bases. Germline values: CDR1 MNHEY, CDR2 SVGAGI. This CDR3 is built from 15 residues. V gave up 0 bases and J gave up 7 bases; unmatched junction bases: 7. CDR3 coding DNA: TGTGCCAGCAGTTACTCGACTGGGACAGGGTGGGAGCAGTACTTC. Amino acid sequence: CASSYSTGTGWEQYF.